A selection of T cell receptor beta chains follows, all from one sample in a study of tumor-infiltrating lymphocytes in primary liver carcinoma. TCRdb recomputed calls from the multiplex PCR reads with MiXCR, one row per CDR3 protein. The table has about 320,000 distinct CDR3 sequences, roughly two thirds seen once. The specimen was peripheral blood. These receptors all stem from a middle-aged man with primary liver carcinoma and hepatitis B virus infection. Both conserved end residues are part of each CDR3. The D gene is left open where the match is weak. Only part of the rows carry a size: once, few, many, or a class if the clone is expanded.

V,J,D,size,CDR3,DNA
TRBV7-9,TRBJ2-7,TRBD2,.,CASSLLAGELEQYF,TGTGCCAGCAGCTTGTTAGCGGGAGAGCTGGAGCAGTACTTC
TRBV4-1,TRBJ2-1,.,.,CASSLIPRYDNEQFF,TGCGCCAGCAGCCTTATCCCGAGGTATGACAATGAGCAGTTCTTC
TRBV12-3/TRBV12-4,TRBJ1-5,TRBD1,.,CASRPGQGKNQPQQF,TGTGCCAGTCGACCGGGACAGGGGAAAAATCAGCCCCAGCAATTT
TRBV4-2,TRBJ2-5,TRBD1,.,CASSQDQGQRETQYF,TGTGCCAGCAGCCAAGATCAGGGACAGCGAGAGACCCAGTACTTC
TRBV5-4,TRBJ2-7,TRBD2,many,CASSRPTSGTAYEQYF,TGTGCCAGCAGTCGCCCGACTAGCGGGACCGCCTACGAGCAGTACTTC
TRBV29-1,TRBJ2-7,.,few,CSVEVSNQGYEQYF,TGCAGCGTTGAGGTCAGTAACCAGGGCTACGAGCAGTACTTC
TRBV5-5,TRBJ2-1,.,.,CASSSQGFFYNEQFF,TGTGCCAGCAGCAGCCAGGGATTCTTCTACAATGAGCAGTTCTTC
TRBV5-1,TRBJ2-7,TRBD2,.,CASRDGTSTDEQYF,TGCGCCAGCAGAGATGGGACTAGCACCGACGAGCAGTACTTC
TRBV11-1,TRBJ1-2,.,.,CASNLARQSGGYTF,TGTGCCAGCAACTTAGCGCGCCAAAGTGGAGGCTACACCTTC
TRBV7-9,TRBJ2-3,.,.,CASSLGFTGAQYF,TGTGCCAGCAGCCTAGGTTTCACCGGGGCGCAGTATTTT
TRBV28,TRBJ2-2,TRBD2,.,CASSPIGRVGELFF,TGTGCCAGCAGCCCGATAGGGAGGGTCGGGGAGCTGTTTTTT